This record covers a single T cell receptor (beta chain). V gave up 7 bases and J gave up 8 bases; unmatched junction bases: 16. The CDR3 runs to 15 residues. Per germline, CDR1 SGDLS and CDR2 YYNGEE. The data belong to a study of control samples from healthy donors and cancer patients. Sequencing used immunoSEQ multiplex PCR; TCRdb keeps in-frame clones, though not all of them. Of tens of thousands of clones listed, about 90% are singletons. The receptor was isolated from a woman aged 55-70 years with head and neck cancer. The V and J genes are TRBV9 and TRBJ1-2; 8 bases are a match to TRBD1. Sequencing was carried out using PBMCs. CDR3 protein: CASAPHIDRGLGYTF. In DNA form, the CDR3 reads TGTGCCAGCGCACCTCACATCGACAGGGGCCTAGGCTACACCTTC.